This TCR beta chain was profiled in a study of blood T cells in healthy people across ages. At the level of the study: Per two T cells, about one barcoded beta molecule was captured through template switching. Findings and limits, study-wide: There were more naive CD4+ cells and higher diversity in long-lived donors than in aged donors.

Every donor contributed around 10 milliliters of peripheral blood by blood draw. Each sample used at least 6 million PBMCs. This clonotype was seen only a few times. The antigen is undetermined. The use of a sample-barcoded 5' primer and a J-beta primer mix characterized a second PCR of roughly 6 to 11 cycles. TCRdb independently ran MiXCR on the 5' RACE reads; one entry per CDR3 protein. This sample carries under 750,000 distinct CDR3 sequences, roughly 48% of them seen once, and the ten largest clones take 20% to 25%. Germline V CDR1 and CDR2: DFQATT, SNEGSKA (reference sequence). Between the trimmed V and J ends, which lost 5 bases and 9 bases, there was a span of 14 bases. The CDR3 is 12 amino acids.

Sequences were obtained from blood. The origin of this receptor is a man aged 80 or over in good health. The rearrangement links TRBV20-1 to TRBJ2-1; D might be TRBD1 (5 bases). The CDR3 nucleotides are TGCAGTGCTGCAAGGCCTCAGGGTGAGCAGTTCTTC. Protein sequence: CSAARPQGEQFF.